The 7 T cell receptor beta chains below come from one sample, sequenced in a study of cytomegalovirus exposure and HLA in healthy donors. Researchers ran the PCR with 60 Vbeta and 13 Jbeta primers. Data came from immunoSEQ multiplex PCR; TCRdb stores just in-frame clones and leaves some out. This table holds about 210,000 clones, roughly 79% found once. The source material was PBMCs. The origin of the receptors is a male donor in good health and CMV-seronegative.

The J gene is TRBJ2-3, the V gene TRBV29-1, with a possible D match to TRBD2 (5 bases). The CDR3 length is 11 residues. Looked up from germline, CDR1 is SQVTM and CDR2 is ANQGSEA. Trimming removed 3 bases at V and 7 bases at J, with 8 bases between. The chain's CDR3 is CSVDGLNTQYF. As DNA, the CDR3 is TGCAGCGTTGATGGACTTAATACGCAGTATTTT.

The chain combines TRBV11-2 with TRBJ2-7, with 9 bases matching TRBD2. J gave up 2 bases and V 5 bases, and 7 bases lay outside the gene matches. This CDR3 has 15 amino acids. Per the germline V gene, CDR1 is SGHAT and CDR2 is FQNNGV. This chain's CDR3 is CASSRRSGGPYEQYF. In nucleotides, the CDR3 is TGTGCCAGCAGCCGACGGAGCGGGGGGCCCTACGAGCAGTACTTC.

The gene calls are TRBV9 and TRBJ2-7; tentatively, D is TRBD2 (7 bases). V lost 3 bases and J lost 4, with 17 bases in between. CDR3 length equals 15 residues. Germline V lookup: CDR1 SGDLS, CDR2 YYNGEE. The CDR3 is CASSAGGQGIYEQYF. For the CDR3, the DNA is TGTGCCAGCAGCGCCGGGGGGCAGGGGATTTACGAGCAGTACTTC.

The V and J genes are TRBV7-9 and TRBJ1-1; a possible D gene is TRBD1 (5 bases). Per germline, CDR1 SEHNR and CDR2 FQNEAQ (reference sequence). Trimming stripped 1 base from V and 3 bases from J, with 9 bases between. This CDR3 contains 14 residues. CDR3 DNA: TGTGCCAGCAGCTTAGTAAGCAGGGACACTGAAGCTTTCTTT. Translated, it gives CASSLVSRDTEAFF.

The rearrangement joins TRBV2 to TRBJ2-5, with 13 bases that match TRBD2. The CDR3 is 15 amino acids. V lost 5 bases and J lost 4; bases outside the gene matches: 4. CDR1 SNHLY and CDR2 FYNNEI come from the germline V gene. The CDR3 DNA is TGTGCCAGCAGTCGGACTAGCGGGAGAGCAGAGACCCAGTACTTC. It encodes CASSRTSGRAETQYF.

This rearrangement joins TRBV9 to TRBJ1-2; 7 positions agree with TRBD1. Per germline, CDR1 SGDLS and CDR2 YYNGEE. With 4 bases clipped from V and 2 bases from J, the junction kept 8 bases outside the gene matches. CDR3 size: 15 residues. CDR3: CASSPREGQNYGYTF. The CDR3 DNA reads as TGTGCCAGCAGCCCCCGTGAGGGACAGAACTATGGCTACACCTTC.

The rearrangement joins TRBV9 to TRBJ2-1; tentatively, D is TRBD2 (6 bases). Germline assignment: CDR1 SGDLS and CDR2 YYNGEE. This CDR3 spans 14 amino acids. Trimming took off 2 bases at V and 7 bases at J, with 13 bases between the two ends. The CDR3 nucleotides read TGTGCCAGCAGCGTCCAGACTAGTGGTAATGAGCAGTTCTTC. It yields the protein CASSVQTSGNEQFF.